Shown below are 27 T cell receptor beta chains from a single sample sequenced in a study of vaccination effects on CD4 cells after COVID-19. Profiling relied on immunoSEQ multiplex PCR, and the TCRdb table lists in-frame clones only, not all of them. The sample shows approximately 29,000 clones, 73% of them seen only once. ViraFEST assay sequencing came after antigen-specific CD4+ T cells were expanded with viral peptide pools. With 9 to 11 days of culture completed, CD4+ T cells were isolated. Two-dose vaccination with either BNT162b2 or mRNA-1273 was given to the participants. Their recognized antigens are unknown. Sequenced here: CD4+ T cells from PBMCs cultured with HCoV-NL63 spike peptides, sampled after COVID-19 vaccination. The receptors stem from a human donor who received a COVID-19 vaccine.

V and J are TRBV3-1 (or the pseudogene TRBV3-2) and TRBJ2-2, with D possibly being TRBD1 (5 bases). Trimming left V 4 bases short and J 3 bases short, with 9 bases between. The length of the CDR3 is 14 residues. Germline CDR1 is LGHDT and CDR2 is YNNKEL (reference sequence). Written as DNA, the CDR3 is TGTGCCAGCAGCCCAGGGCACTACACCGGGGAGCTGTTTTTT. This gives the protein CASSPGHYTGELFF.

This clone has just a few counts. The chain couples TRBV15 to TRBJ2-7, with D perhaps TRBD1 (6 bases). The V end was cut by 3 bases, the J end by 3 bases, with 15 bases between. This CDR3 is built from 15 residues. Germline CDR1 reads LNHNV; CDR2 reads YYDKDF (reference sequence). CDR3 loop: CATSRETHRDYEQYF. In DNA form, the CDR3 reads TGTGCCACCAGCAGGGAAACTCACAGGGACTACGAGCAGTACTTC. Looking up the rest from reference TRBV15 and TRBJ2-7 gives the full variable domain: DAMVIQNPRYQVTQFGKPVTLSCSQTLNHNVMYWYQQKSSQAPKLLFHYYDKDFNNEADTPDNFQSRRPNTSFCFLDIRSPGLGDTAMYLCATSRETHRDYEQYFGPGTRLTVT.

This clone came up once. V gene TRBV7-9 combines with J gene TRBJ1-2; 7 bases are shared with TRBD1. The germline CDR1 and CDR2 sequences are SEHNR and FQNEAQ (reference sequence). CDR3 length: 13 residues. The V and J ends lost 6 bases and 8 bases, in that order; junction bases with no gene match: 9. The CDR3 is CASRATGLVGYTF. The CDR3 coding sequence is TGTGCCAGCAGAGCGACAGGGTTGGTAGGCTACACCTTC.

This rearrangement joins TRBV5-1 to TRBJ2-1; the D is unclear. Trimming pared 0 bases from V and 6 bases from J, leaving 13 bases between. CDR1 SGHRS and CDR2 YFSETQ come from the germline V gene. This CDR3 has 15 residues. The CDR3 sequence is CASSLALAGTNEQFF. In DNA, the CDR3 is TGCGCCAGCAGCTTGGCGCTGGCAGGTACCAATGAGCAGTTCTTC. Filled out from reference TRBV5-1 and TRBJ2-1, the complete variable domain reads KAGVTQTPRYLIKTRGQQVTLSCSPISGHRSVSWYQQTPGQGLQFLFEYFSETQRNKGNFPGRFSGRQFSNSRSEMNVSTLELGDSALYLCASSLALAGTNEQFFGPGTRLTVL.

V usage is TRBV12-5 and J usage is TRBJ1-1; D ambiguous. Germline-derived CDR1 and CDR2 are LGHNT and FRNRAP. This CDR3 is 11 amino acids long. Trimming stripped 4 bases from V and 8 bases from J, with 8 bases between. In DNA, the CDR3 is TGTGCTAGTGGTTCGGGGATCGAAGCTTTCTTT. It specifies CASGSGIEAFF.

The CDR3, as DNA: TGTGCCACCAGCAGAGTTGGAGTTTTAGGAAAGAACACCGGGGAGCTGTTTTTT. It specifies CATSRVGVLGKNTGELFF. This chain connects TRBV15 to TRBJ2-2, with unresolved D. The CDR3 contains 18 residues. Trimming removed 1 base from V and 1 base from J, with 16 bases in between. Germline-derived CDR1 and CDR2 are LNHNV and YYDKDF (reference sequence).

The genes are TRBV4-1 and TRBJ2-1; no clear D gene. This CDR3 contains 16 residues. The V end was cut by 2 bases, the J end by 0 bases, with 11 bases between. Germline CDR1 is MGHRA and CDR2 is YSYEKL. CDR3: CASSQQDLVSYNEQFF. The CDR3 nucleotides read TGCGCCAGCAGCCAACAGGACCTGGTCTCCTACAATGAGCAGTTCTTC.

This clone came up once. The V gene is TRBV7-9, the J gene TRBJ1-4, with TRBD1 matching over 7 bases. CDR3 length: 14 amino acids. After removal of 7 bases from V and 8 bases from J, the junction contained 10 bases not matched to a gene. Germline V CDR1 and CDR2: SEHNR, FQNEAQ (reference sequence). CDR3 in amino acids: CASTLQGQMEKLFF. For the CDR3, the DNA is TGTGCCAGCACCCTACAGGGGCAGATGGAAAAACTGTTTTTT. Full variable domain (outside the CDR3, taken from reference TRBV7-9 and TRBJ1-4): DTGVSQNPRHKITKRGQNVTFRCDPISEHNRLYWYRQTLGQGPEFLTYFQNEAQLEKSRLLSDRFSAERPKGSFSTLEIQRTEQGDSAMYLCASTLQGQMEKLFFGSGTQLSVL.

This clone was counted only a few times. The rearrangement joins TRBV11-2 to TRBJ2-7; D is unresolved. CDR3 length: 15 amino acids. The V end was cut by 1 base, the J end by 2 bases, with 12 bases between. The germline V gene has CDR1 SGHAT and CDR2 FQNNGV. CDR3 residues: CASSLGPRPPYEQYF. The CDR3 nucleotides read TGTGCCAGCAGCTTAGGCCCCCGACCCCCCTACGAGCAGTACTTC.

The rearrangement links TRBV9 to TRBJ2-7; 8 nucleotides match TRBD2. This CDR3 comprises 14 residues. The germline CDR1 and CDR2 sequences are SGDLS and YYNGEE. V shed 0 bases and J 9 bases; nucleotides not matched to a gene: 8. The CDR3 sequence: CASSVDWTSFVQYF. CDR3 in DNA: TGTGCCAGCAGCGTAGATTGGACTAGCTTCGTGCAGTACTTC.

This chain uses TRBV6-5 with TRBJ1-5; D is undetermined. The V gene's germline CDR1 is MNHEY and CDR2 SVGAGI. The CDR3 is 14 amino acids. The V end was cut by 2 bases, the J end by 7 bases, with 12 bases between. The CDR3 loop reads CASSYAQTVQPQHF. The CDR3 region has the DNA TGTGCCAGCAGTTACGCCCAGACGGTCCAGCCCCAGCATTTT.

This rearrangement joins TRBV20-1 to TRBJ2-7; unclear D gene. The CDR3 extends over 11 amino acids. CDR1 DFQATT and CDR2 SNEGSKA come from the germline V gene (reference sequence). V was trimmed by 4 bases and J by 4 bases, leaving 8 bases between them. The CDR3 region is CSAIAGYEQYF. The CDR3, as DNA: TGCAGTGCTATTGCCGGTTACGAGCAGTACTTC.

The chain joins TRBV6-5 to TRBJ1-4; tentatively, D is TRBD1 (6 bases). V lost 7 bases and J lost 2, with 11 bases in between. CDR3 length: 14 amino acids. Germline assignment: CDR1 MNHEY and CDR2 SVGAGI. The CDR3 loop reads CASIAGGTNEKLFF. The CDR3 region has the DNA TGTGCCAGCATCGCGGGGGGCACTAATGAAAAACTGTTTTTT.

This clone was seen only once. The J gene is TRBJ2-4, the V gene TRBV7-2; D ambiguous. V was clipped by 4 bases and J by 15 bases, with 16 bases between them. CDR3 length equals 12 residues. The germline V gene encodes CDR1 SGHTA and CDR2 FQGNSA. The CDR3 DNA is TGTGCCAGCAGCTCGCCGGGCCTTCCTATGTACTTC. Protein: CASSSPGLPMYF.

The CDR3 nucleotides read TGTGCCAGCCAACCGAGCCGGGAGGGTGGAAACACCATATATTTT. It specifies CASQPSREGGNTIYF. V gene TRBV18 combines with J gene TRBJ1-3; D remains unclear. V was shortened by 8 bases and J by 3 bases, with 17 bases between the two germline ends. CDR1 is KGHSH, CDR2 LQKENI, per germline. The CDR3 has 15 residues.

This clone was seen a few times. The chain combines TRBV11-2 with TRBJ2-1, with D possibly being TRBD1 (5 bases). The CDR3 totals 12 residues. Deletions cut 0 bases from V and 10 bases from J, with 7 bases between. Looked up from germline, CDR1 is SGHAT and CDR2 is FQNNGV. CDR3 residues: CASSLEKGEQFF. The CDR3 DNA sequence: TGTGCCAGCAGCTTAGAAAAGGGGGAGCAGTTCTTC. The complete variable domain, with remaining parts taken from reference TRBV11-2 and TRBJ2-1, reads EAGVAQSPRYKIIEKRQSVAFWCNPISGHATLYWYQQILGQGPKLLIQFQNNGVVDDSQLPKDRFSAERLKGVDSTLKIQPAKLEDSAVYLCASSLEKGEQFFGPGTRLTVL.

CDR3 amino acids: CASSELEQTEAFF. The DNA of the CDR3 is TGTGCCAGCAGTGAACTGGAACAGACTGAAGCTTTCTTT. This chain uses TRBV2 with TRBJ1-1; no clear D gene. The V gene lost 2 bases and the J gene lost 5 bases, with 9 bases spanning the gap. Germline values: CDR1 SNHLY, CDR2 FYNNEI. This CDR3 region has 13 residues.

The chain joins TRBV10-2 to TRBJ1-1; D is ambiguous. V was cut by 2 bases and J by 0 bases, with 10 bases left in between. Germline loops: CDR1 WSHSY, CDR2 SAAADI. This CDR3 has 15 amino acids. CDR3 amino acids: CASSEDWALNTEAFF. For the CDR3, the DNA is TGCGCCAGCAGTGAGGATTGGGCCTTGAACACTGAAGCTTTCTTT.

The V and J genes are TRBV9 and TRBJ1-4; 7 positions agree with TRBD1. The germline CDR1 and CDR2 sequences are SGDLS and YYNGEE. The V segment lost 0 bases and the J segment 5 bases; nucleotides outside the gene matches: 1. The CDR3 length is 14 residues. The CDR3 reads CASSVAGGNEKLFF. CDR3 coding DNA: TGTGCCAGCAGCGTAGCAGGGGGGAATGAAAAACTGTTTTTT.

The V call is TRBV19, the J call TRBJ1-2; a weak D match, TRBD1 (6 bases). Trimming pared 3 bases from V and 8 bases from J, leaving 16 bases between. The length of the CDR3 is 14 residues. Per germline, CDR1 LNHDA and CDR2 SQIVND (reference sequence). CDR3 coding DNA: TGTGCCAGTAGTATTACGGGGGGCAGGATGGGCTACACCTTC. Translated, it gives CASSITGGRMGYTF. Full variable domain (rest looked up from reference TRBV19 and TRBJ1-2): DGGITQSPKYLFRKEGQNVTLSCEQNLNHDAMYWYRQDPGQGLRLIYYSQIVNDFQKGDIAEGYSVSREKKESFPLTVTSAQKNPTAFYLCASSITGGRMGYTFGSGTRLTVV.

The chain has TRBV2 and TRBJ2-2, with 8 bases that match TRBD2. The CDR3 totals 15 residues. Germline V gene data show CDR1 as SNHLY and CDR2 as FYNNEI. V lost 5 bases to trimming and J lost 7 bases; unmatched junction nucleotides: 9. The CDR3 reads CASSLEAGVGGELFF. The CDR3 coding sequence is TGTGCCAGCAGTCTGGAAGCGGGGGTTGGCGGGGAGCTGTTTTTT. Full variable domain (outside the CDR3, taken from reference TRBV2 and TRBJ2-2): EPEVTQTPSHQVTQMGQEVILRCVPISNHLYFYWYRQILGQKVEFLVSFYNNEISEKSEIFDDQFSVERPDGSNFTLKIRSTKLEDSAMYFCASSLEAGVGGELFFGEGSRLTVL.

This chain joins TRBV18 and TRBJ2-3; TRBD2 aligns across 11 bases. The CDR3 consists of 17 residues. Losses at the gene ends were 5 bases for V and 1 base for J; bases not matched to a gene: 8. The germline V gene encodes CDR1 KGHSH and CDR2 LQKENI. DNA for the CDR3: TGTGCCAGCTCAGCAATAGCGGGGGGGACCGGCACAGATACGCAGTATTTT. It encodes CASSAIAGGTGTDTQYF.

CDR3 protein: CASSPSGVSTDTQYF. The DNA for the CDR3 is TGTGCCAGCAGCCCCAGCGGGGTTAGCACAGATACGCAGTATTTT. The chain has TRBV7-9 and TRBJ2-3; TRBD2 aligns across 7 bases. The germline V gene has CDR1 SEHNR and CDR2 FQNEAQ (reference sequence). This CDR3 comprises 15 residues. After removal of 5 bases from V and 0 bases from J, the junction contained 5 bases not matched to a gene.

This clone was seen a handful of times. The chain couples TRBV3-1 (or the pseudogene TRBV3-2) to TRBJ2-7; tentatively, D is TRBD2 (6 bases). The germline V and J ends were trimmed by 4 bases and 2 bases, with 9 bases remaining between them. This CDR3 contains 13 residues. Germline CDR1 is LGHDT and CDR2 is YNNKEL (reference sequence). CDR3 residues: CASSRGGAYEQYF. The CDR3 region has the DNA TGTGCCAGCAGCCGTGGCGGGGCCTACGAGCAGTACTTC.

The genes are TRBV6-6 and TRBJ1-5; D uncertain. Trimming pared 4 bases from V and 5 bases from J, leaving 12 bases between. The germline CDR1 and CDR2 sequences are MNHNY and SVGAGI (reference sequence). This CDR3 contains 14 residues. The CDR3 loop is CASSSATVDQPQHF. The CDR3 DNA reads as TGTGCCAGCAGTTCAGCGACGGTGGATCAGCCCCAGCATTTT.

CDR3 sequence: CASSQDQGPRGASGNTIYF. The CDR3 region has the DNA TGCGCCAGCAGCCAAGATCAGGGCCCGAGGGGGGCGTCTGGAAACACCATATATTTT. V usage is TRBV4-1 and J usage is TRBJ1-3; D perhaps matches TRBD1 (6 bases). The CDR3 length is 19 residues. Germline CDR1 is MGHRA and CDR2 is YSYEKL. V was shortened by 0 bases and J by 1 base, with 19 bases between the two germline ends.

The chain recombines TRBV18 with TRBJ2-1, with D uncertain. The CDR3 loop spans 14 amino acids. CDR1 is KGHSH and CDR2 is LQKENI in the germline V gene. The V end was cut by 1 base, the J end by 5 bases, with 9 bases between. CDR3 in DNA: TGTGCCAGCTCACCACTGTCTGGGGACAATGAGCAGTTCTTC. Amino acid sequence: CASSPLSGDNEQFF.